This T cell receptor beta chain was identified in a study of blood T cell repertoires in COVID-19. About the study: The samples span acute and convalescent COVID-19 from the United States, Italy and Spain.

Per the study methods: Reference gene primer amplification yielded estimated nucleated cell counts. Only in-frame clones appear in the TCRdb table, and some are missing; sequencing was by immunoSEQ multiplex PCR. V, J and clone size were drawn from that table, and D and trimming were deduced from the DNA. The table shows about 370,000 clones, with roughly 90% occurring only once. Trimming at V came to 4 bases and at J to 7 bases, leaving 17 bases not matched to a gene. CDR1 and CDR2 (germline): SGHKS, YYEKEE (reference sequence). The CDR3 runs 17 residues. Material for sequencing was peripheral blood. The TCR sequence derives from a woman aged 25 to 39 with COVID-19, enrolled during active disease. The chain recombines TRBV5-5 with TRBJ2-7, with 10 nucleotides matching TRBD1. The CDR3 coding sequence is TGTGCCAGCAGCACAGACATCCCCGGACAGGGGGATAAGGAGCAGTACTTC. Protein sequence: CASSTDIPGQGDKEQYF.